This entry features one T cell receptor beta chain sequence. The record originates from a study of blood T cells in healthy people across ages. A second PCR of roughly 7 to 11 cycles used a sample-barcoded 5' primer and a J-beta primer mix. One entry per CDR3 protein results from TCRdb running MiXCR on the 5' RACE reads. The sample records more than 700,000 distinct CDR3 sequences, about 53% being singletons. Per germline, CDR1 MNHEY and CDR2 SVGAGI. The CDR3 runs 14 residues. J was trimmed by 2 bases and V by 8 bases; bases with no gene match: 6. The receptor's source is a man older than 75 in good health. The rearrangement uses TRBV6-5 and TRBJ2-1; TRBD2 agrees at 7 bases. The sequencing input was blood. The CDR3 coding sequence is TGTGCCAGCGCGCTAGCGGTTGCCTACAATGAGCAGTTCTTC. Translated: CASALAVAYNEQFF.